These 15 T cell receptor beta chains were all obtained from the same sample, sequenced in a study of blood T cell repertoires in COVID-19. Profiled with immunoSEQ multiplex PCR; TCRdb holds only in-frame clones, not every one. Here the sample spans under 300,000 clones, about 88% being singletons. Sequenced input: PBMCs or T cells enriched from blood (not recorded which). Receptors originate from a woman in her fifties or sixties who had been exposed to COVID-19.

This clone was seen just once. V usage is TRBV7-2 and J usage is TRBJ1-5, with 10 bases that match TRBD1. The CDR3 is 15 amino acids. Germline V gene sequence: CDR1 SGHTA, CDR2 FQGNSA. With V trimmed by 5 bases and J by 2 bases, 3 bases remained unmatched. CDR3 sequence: CASSTGQGGNQPQHF. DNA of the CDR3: TGTGCCAGCAGCACCGGACAGGGGGGCAATCAGCCCCAGCATTTT.

Written as DNA, the CDR3 is TGTGCCAGCAGCCAATATCGGCGGGGGATATCAGATACGCAGTATTTT. Translating gives CASSQYRRGISDTQYF. This sequence joins TRBV11-2 and TRBJ2-3; 7 bases align to TRBD2. The CDR3 totals 16 residues. Unmatched junction bases numbered 12, after V lost 5 bases and J lost 4 bases. CDR1 and CDR2 from the germline V gene are SGHAT and FQNNGV. Together with reference TRBV11-2 and TRBJ2-3, the CDR3 gives the full variable domain: EAGVAQSPRYKIIEKRQSVAFWCNPISGHATLYWYQQILGQGPKLLIQFQNNGVVDDSQLPKDRFSAERLKGVDSTLKIQPAKLEDSAVYLCASSQYRRGISDTQYFGPGTRLTVL.

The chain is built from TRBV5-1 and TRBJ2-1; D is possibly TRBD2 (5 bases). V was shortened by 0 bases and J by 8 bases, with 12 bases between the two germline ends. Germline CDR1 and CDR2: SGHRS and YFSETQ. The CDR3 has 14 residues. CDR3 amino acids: CASSLGVASDEQFF. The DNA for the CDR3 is TGCGCCAGCAGCTTGGGAGTAGCGTCTGATGAGCAGTTCTTC.

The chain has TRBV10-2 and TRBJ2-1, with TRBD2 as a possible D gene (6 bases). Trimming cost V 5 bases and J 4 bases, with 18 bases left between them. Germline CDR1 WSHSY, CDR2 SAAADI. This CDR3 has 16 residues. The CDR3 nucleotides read TGCGCCAGCAGTTTAGGAACGTGGGGGGATTACAATGAGCAGTTCTTC. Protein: CASSLGTWGDYNEQFF.

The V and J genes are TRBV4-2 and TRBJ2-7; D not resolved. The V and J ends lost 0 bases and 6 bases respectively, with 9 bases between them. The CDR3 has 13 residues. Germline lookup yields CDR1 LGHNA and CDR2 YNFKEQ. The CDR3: CASSQDLGFEQYF. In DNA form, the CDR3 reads TGTGCCAGCAGCCAAGATCTCGGGTTCGAGCAGTACTTC.

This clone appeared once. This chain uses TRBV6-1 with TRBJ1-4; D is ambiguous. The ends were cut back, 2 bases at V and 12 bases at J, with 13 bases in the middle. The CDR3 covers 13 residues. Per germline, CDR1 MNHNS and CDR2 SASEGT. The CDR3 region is CASSELSGLELFF. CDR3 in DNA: TGTGCCAGCAGTGAACTCTCCGGACTGGAACTGTTTTTT.

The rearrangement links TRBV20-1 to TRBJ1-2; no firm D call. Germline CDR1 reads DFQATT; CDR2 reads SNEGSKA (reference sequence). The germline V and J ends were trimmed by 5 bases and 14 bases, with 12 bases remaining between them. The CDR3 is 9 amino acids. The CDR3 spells CSARSEGTF. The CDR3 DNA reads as TGCAGTGCTCGATCCGAGGGAACCTTC.

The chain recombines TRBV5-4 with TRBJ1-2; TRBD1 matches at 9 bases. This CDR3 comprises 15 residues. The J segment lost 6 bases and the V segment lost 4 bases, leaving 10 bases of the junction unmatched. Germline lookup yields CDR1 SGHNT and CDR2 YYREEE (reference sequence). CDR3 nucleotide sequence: TGTGCCAGCAGCCTACTACAGGGGGCGGAGGATGGCTACACCTTC. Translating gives CASSLLQGAEDGYTF.

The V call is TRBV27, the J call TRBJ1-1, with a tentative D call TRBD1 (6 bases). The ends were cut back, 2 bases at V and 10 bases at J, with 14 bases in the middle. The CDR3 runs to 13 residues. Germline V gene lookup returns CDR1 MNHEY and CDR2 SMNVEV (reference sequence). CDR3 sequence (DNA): TGTGCCAGCAGTTTAATGGTGGGGGCCTCAGCTTTCTTT. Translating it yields CASSLMVGASAFF.

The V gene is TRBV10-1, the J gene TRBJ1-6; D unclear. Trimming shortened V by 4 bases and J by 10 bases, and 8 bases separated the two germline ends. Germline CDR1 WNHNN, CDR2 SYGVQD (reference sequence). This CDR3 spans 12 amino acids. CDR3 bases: TGCGCCAGCAGTGGCGGTAACTCACCCCTCCACTTT. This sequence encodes CASSGGNSPLHF.

In nucleotides, the CDR3 is TGTGCCAGCCGACAGGGAGACAATGAGCAGTTCTTC. It translates to CASRQGDNEQFF. The gene calls are TRBV7-9 and TRBJ2-1, with 7 bases aligning to TRBD1. After removal of 8 bases from V and 5 bases from J, the junction contained 3 bases not matched to a gene. Germline V gene sequence: CDR1 SEHNR, CDR2 FQNEAQ (reference sequence). There are 12 residues in the CDR3.

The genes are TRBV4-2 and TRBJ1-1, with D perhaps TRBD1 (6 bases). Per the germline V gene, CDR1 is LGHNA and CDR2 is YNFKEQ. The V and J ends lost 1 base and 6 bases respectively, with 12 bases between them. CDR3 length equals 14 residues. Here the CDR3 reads CASSQGDGGSEAFF. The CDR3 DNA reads TGTGCCAGCAGCCAAGGCGATGGGGGCTCTGAAGCTTTCTTT.

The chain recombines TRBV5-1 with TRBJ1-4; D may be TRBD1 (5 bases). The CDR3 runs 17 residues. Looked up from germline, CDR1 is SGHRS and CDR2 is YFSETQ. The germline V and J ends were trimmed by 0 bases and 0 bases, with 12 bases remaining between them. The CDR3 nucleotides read TGCGCCAGCAGCTTGGCGGGGGGTAGGGCAACTAATGAAAAACTGTTTTTT. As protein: CASSLAGGRATNEKLFF.

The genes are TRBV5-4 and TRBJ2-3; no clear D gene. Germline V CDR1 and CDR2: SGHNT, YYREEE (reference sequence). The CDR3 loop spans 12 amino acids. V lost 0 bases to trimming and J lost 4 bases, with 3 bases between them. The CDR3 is CASSLGADTQYF. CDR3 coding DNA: TGTGCCAGCAGCTTGGGCGCAGATACGCAGTATTTT.

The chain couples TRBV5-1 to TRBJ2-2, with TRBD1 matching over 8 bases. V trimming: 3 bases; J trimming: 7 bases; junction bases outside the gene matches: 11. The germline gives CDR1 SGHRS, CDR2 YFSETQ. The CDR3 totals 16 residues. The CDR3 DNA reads TGCGCCAGCAGCTCCGGACAGGGAGTTGGGGTCGGGGAGCTGTTTTTT. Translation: CASSSGQGVGVGELFF.